Reported below is one TCR beta chain. Its antigen is not yet known. Per-base qualities were not stored, and no clone one base away is much larger. The library was generated by 5' RACE. Sequencing instrument: Illumina HiSeq 2500. A second PCR of about 6 to 11 cycles was performed with a sample-barcoded 5' primer and a J-beta primer mix. Each TCR beta cDNA molecule received a unique molecular identifier from a template-switch 5' adaptor carrying 12 random nucleotides. Each sample yielded at least 2.5 million CDR3-containing paired-end reads. The Mint cDNA synthesis kit, primed by a TRBC-specific oligonucleotide, was used to synthesize first-strand cDNA from all RNA. After uracil-DNA glycosylase treatment, a first 18-cycle PCR used universal primers M1SS and BC2_uni_R on all cDNA. The authors' analysis ran thus. Normalization of each sample was performed by random selection of 1 million high-quality reads, each carrying a distinct molecular identifier. Instead of being binned into consensus sequences, reads with shared molecular identifiers were discarded. MiTCR, set to a Q25 quality threshold and the strictest error-elimination algorithm, was used for CDR3 identification, clonotype clustering and error correction. A nonparametric unseen species model using Euler transformation provided a lower-bound estimate of total TCR beta diversity. TCRdb took the public reads, trimmed them with fastp at Q25, ran MiXCR for clone calling and kept in-frame beta chains. Rows merge per CDR3 protein into single entries with the most common DNA and genes. The V and J calls and clone size are TCRdb's, not the authors'. This sample lists fewer than 1,000,000 distinct CDR3 sequences; about 42% were detected once. Around 21% of the sample is held by the ten biggest clonotypes.

The donors were some 39 Caucasian individuals from Russia, aged roughly 6 to 100 years, who were systemically healthy. Each donor gave 9.5 to 10 milliliters of peripheral blood, drawn into EDTA-treated Vacutainer tubes. PBMCs were isolated by Ficoll-Paque density-gradient centrifugation, with at least 7 million obtained per sample. Total RNA was extracted from PBMCs with Trizol reagent, with at least 5 micrograms obtained per sample. For every donor, an aliquot of PBMCs went through flow cytometry to measure the percentages of naive CD45RAhigh/CD27high T cells. The record originates from a study of blood T cells in healthy people across ages (dated by TCRdb to between 2015 and 2017). As for the study more broadly: In model experiments, template switching captured about one uniquely barcoded TCR beta cDNA molecule for every two T cells. The study measured age-related changes in TCR beta repertoire diversity using deep sequencing normalized with unique cDNA molecular identifiers. Donors of different ages were randomly distributed across sequencing lanes to avoid experimental bias. Using the same blood draw, the study looked at two additional independent replicas of 1 million unique cDNA reads for two donors, one aged 18 to 30 and the other aged 80 or older. The donors were divided into four age groups: young (average around 15 years), middle-aged (approximately 39), aged (around 59) and long-lived (around 87). Overall results and qualifications from the work: Observed TCR beta diversity per million T cells fell roughly linearly with age, and a significant reduction was already apparent by age roughly 40. Because the CMV infection status of the donors was unknown, age-related changes in expanded clonotypes may potentially have been confounded. Estimates of total diversity based on one million sequenced T cells were regarded as lower bounds and as underestimates. Because profiling used bulk unsorted PBMCs, naive and antigen-experienced compartments could not be compared conclusively. Compared with the aged group, the long-lived group had more naive CD4+ T cells, fewer expanded clones and increased TCR diversity, a pattern suggesting age selection. A strong correlation was found between observed TCR beta diversity and the percentage of naive T cells measured by flow cytometry.

Sequencing input: blood. This clonotype originated in a man in his sixties in good health.

The CDR3 in this case is CASSFLAGGPRETQYF. The DNA reads TGTGCCAGCAGTTTTCTAGCGGGGGGGCCGAGGGAGACCCAGTACTTC. The V gene is TRBV12-3 or TRBV12-4 and the J gene is TRBJ2-5; 12 of the junction bases match TRBD2. Its CDR3 holds 16 amino acids, cysteine through phenylalanine. Kept here is only the CDR3 DNA, which spans 48 bases and is read in frame from base 1. Trimming takes 3 bases off V and 5 bases off J; junction bases not matched to a gene: 7.